This T cell receptor (beta chain) was captured by sequencing in a study of OX40 agonist ivuxolimab in advanced cancers. With V trimmed by 2 bases and J by 7 bases, 10 bases remained unmatched. Germline V gene data show CDR1 as LGHNA and CDR2 as YNFKEQ. The CDR3 contains 16 residues. TCRdb's copy holds only in-frame clones and misses some; the assay was immunoSEQ multiplex PCR. The table shows about 68,000 clones, with 84% occurring only once. Autoimmune disease history or systemic immunosuppression meant exclusion. Worth noting for this clone: No antigen is known for it.

Overall study results and limits: There were, on average, more expanded clones in CD8+ T cells than in CD4+. At 0.1 to 3.0 mg/kg, clonal expansion of CD4+ and CD8+ blood T cells had occurred by week 6. Among the lowest peripheral clonal expansion occurred in 0.1-3.0 mg/kg partial responders.

The V and J genes are TRBV4-2 and TRBJ2-7; TRBD2 matches at 11 bases. This specimen consisted of CD4+ or CD8+ T cells sorted from blood, obtained in a trial of the OX40 agonist ivuxolimab. This sequence originates from an adult with an advanced solid tumor such as melanoma, head and neck, liver or kidney cancer. The CDR3 DNA reads TGTGCCAGCAGCCAACCCCGGGCTAGCGGGAGGTGGGAGCAGTACTTC. Its protein product is CASSQPRASGRWEQYF.